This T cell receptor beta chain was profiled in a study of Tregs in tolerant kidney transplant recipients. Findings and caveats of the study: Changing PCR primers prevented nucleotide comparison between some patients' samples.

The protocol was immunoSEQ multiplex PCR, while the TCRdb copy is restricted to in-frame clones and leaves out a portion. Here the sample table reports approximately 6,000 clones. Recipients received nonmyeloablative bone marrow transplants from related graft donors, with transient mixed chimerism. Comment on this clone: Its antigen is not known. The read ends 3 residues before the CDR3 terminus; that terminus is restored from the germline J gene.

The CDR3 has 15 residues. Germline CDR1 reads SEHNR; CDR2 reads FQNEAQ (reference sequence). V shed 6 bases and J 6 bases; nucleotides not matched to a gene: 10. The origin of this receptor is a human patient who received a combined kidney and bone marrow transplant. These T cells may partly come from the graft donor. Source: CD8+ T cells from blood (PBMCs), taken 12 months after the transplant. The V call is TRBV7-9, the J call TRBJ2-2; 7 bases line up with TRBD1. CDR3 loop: CASRNDRVDAGELFF. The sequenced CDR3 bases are TGTGCCAGCAGGAACGACAGGGTTGATGCCGGGGAG.